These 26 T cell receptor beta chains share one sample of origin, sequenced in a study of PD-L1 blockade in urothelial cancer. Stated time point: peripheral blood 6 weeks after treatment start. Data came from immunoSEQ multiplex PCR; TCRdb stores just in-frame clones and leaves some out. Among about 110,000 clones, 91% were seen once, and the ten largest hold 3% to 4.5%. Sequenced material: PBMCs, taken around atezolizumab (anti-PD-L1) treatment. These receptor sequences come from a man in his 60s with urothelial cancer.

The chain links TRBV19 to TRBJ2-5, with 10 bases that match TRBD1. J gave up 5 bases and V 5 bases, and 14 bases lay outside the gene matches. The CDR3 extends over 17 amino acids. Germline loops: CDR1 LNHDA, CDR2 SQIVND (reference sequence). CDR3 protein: CASSGYRGTGAGETQYF. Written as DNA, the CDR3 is TGTGCCAGTAGTGGATACCGAGGGACAGGGGCAGGGGAGACCCAGTACTTC.

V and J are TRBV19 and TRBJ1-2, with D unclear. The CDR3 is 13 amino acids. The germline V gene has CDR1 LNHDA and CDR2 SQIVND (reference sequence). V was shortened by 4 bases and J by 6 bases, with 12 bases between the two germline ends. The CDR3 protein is CASSTRIGDGYTF. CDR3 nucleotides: TGTGCCAGTAGTACTCGGATCGGAGATGGCTACACCTTC. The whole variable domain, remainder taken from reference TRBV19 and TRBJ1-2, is DGGITQSPKYLFRKEGQNVTLSCEQNLNHDAMYWYRQDPGQGLRLIYYSQIVNDFQKGDIAEGYSVSREKKESFPLTVTSAQKNPTAFYLCASSTRIGDGYTFGSGTRLTVV.

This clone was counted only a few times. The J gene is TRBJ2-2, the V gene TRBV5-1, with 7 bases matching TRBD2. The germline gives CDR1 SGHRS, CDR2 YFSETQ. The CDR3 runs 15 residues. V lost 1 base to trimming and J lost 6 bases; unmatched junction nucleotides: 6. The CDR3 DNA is TGCGCCAGCAGCTTGTTGGCGGGGGAAGCCGGGGAGCTGTTTTTT. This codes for CASSLLAGEAGELFF.

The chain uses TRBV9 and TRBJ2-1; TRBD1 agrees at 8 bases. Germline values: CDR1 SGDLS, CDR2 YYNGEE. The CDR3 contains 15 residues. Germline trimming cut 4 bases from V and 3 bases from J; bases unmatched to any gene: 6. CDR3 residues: CASSFDRGGYNEQFF. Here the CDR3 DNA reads TGTGCCAGCAGCTTCGACAGGGGAGGCTACAATGAGCAGTTCTTC. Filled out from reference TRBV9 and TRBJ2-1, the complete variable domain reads DSGVTQTPKHLITATGQRVTLRCSPRSGDLSVYWYQQSLDQGLQFLIQYYNGEERAKGNILERFSAQQFPDLHSELNLSSLELGDSALYFCASSFDRGGYNEQFFGPGTRLTVL.

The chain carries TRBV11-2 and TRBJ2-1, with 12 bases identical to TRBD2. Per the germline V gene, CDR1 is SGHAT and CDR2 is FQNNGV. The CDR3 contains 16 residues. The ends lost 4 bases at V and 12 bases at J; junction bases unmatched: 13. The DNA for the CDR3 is TGTGCCAGCAGCTCCAGGACTAGCGGGACTCCTTCGGGGCAGTTCTTC. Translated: CASSSRTSGTPSGQFF.

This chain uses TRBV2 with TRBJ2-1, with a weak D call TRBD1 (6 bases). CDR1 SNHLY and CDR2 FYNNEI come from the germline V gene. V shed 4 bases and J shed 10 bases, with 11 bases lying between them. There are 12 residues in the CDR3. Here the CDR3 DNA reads TGTGCCAGCAGTGGAGGGGGATGGGAGCAGTTCTTC. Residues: CASSGGGWEQFF.

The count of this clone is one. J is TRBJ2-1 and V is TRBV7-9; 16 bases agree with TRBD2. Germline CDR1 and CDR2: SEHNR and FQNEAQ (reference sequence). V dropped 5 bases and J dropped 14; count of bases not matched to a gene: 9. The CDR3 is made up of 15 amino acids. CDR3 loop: CASSGGTSGRVVKFF. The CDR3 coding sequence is TGTGCCAGCAGCGGTGGGACTAGCGGGAGGGTCGTTAAGTTCTTC.

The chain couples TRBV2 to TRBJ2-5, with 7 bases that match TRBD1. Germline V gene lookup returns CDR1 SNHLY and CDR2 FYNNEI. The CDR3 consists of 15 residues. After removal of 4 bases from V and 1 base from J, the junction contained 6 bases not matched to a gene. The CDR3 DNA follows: TGTGCCAGCAGTGGAGACAGGGTCCGCCAAGAGACCCAGTACTTC. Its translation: CASSGDRVRQETQYF.

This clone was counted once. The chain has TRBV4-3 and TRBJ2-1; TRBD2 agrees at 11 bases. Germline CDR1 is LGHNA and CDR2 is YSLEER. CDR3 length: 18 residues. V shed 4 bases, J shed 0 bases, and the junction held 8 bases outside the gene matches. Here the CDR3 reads CASSRHVSGRVSYNEQFF. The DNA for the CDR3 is TGCGCCAGCAGCCGCCACGTTAGCGGGAGGGTCTCCTACAATGAGCAGTTCTTC.

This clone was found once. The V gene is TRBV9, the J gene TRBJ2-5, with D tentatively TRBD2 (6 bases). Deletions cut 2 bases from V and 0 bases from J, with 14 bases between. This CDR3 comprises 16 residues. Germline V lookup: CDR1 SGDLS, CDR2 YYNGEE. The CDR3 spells CASSVGGGGNQETQYF. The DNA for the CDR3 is TGTGCCAGCAGCGTTGGGGGAGGCGGTAACCAAGAGACCCAGTACTTC.

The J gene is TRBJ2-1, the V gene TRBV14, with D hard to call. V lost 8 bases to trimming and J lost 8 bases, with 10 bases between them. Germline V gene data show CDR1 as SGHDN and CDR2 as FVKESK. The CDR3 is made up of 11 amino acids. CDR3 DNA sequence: TGTGCCAGCTCTCTAGATGATGAGCAGTTCTTC. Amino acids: CASSLDDEQFF.

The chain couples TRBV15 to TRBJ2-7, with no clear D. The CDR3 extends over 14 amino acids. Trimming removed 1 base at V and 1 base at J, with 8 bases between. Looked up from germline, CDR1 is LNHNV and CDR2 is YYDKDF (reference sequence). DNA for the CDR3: TGTGCCACCAGCAGAGTGCCCCAGTCCTACGAGCAGTACTTC. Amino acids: CATSRVPQSYEQYF.

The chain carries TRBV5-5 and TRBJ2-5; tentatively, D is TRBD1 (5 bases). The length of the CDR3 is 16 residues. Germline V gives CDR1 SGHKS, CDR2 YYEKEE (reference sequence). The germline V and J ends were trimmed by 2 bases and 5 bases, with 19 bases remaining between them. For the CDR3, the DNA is TGTGCCAGCAGCTTAAGGGCCAGGGAAGGTGAGGAGACCCAGTACTTC. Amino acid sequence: CASSLRAREGEETQYF. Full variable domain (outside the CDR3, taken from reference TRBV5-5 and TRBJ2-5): DAGVTQSPTHLIKTRGQQVTLRCSPISGHKSVSWYQQVLGQGPQFIFQYYEKEERGRGNFPDRFSARQFPNYSSELNVNALLLGDSALYLCASSLRAREGEETQYFGPGTRLLVL.

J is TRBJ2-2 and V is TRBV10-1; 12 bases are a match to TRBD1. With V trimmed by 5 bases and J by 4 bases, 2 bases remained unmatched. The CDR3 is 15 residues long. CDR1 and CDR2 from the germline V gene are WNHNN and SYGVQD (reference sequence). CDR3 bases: TGCGCCAGCAGTCGGGACAGGGGGCTCACCGGGGAGCTGTTTTTT. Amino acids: CASSRDRGLTGELFF.

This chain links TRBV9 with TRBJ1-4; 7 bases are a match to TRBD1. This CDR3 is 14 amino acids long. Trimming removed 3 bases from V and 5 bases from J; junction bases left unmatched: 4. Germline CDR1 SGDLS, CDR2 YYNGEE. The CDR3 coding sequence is TGTGCCAGCAGCGATACAGGGGAAAATGAAAAACTGTTTTTT. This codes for CASSDTGENEKLFF.

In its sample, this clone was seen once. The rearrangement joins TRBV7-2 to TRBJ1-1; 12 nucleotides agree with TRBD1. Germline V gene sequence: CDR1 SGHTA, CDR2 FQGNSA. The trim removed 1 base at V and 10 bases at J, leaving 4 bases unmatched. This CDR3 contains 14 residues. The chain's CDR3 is CASSLVGTGGLAFF. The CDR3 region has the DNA TGTGCCAGCAGCTTAGTAGGGACAGGGGGCTTAGCTTTCTTT.

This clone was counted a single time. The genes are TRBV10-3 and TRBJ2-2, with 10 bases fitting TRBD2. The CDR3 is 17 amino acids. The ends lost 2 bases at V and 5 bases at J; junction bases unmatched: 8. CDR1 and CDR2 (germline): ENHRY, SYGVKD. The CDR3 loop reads CAISETSGTWRTGELFF. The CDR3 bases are TGTGCCATCAGTGAGACTAGCGGGACATGGCGGACCGGGGAGCTGTTTTTT.

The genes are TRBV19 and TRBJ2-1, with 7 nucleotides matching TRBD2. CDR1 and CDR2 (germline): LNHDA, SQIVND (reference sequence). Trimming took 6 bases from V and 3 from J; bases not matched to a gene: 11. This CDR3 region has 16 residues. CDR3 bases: TGTGCCAGTAGGACCAGGGCTAGCGGAGACTACAATGAGCAGTTCTTC. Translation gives CASRTRASGDYNEQFF.

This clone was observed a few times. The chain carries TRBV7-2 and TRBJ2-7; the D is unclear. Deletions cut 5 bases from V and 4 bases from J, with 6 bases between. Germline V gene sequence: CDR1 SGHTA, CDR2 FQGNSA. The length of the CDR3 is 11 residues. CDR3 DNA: TGTGCCAGCAGCCTCCGTTACGAGCAGTACTTC. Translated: CASSLRYEQYF.

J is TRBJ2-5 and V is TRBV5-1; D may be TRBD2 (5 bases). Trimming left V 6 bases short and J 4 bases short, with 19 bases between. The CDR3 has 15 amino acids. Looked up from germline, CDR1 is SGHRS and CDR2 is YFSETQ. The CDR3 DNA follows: TGCGCCAGCACTTCTCTCCCGGTGGCGGGAGAGACCCAGTACTTC. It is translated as CASTSLPVAGETQYF.

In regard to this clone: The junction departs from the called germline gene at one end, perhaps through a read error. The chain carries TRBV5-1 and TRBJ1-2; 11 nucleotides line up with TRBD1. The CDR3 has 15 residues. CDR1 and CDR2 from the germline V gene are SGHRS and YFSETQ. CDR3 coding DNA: TGTGCCAGCAGCTCGGACAGGGGGCTTTACTATGGCTACACCTTC. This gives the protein CASSSDRGLYYGYTF.

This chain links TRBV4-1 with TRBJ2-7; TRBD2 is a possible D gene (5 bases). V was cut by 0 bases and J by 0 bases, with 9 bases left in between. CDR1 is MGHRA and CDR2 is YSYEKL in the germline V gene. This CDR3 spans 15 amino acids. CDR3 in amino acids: CASSQDGLGSYEQYF. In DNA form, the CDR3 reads TGCGCCAGCAGCCAAGATGGACTTGGCTCCTACGAGCAGTACTTC.

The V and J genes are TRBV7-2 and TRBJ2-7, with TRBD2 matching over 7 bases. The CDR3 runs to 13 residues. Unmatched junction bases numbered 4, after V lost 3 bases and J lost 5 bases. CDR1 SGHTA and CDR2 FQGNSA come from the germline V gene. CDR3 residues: CASSFGGINEQYF. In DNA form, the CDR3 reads TGTGCCAGCAGCTTCGGGGGGATCAACGAGCAGTACTTC.

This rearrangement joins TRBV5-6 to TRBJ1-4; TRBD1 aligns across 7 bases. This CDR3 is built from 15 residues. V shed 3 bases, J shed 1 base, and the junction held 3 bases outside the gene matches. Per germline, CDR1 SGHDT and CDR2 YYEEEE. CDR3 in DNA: TGTGCCAGCAGCTCATCAGGGGGAACTAATGAAAAACTGTTTTTT. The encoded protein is CASSSSGGTNEKLFF.

CDR3 amino acids: CAWTPGVATNEKLFF. The CDR3, as DNA: TGTGCCTGGACCCCAGGGGTTGCAACTAATGAAAAACTGTTTTTT. The chain uses TRBV30 and TRBJ1-4, with a tentative D call TRBD1 (6 bases). The V gene's germline CDR1 is GTSNPN and CDR2 SVGIG (reference sequence). The V gene lost 4 bases and the J gene lost 0 bases, with 12 bases spanning the gap. CDR3 length: 15 residues.

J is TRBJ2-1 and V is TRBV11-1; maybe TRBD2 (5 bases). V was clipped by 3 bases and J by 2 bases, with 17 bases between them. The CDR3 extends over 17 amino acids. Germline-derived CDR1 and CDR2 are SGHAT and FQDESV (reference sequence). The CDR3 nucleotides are TGTGCCAGCAGCTTGAGACTGGAGCGGAGTCCCTACAATGAGCAGTTCTTC. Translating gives CASSLRLERSPYNEQFF.